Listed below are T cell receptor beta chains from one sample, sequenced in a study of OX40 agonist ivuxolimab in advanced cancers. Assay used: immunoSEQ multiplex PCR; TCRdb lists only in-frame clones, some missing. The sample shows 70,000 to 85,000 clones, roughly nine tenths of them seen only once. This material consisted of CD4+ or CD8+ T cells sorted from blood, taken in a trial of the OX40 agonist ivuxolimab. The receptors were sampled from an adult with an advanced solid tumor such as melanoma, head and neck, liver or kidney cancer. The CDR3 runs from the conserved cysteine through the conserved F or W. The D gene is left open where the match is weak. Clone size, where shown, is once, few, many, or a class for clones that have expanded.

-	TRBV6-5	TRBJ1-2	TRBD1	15	TGTGCCAGCAGTGGATGGACAGGGGCGTCGTATGGCTACACCTTC	CASSGWTGASYGYTF
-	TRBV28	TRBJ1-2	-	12	TGTGCCAGCAGCCCGGGGGTAAGGCCTCCTAACTTC	CASSPGVRPPNF
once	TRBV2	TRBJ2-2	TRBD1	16	TGTGCCAGCAGTGTTTTTACAGGGGCATACACCGGGGAGCTGTTTTTT	CASSVFTGAYTGELFF
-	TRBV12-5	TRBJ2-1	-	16	TGTGCTAGTGTTATCATCCAGGGGTCTTTCTACAATGAGCAGTTCTTC	CASVIIQGSFYNEQFF
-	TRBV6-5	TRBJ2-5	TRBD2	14	TGTGCCAGCAGTCCGGGACTAGCGGGAGCATCTCAGTACTTC	CASSPGLAGASQYF
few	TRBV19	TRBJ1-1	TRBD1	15	TGTGCCAGTAGTAACGACAGGGCAGGGAACACTGAAGCTTTCTTT	CASSNDRAGNTEAFF
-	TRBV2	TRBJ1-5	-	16	TGTGCCAGCAGTGATAAGGGGTTTAATAGCAATCAGCCCCAGCATTTT	CASSDKGFNSNQPQHF
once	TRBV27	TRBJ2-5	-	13	TGTGCCAGCAGTGCCCGTTTACAAGAGACCCAGTACTTC	CASSARLQETQYF
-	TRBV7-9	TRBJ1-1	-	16	TGTGCCAGCAGCTTCGGGGCCGGGGATTGGGGGACTGAAGCTTTCTTT	CASSFGAGDWGTEAFF
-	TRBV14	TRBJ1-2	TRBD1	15	TGTGCCAGCAGCCCGATCGCGGGGACAGCATCAGGCTACACCTTC	CASSPIAGTASGYTF
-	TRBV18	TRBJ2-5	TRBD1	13	TGTGCCAGCTCATCGACAGGGCTAGAGACCCAGTACTTC	CASSSTGLETQYF
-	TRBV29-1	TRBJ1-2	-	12	TGCAGCGTTGATAGGAACGTCAATGGCTACACCTTC	CSVDRNVNGYTF
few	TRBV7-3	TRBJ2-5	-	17	TGTGCCAGCAGCCCGGGACGGGGGGGACAGGATCAAGAGACCCAGTACTTC	CASSPGRGGQDQETQYF
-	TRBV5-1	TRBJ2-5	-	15	TGCGCCAGCAGCTTGGGGGGGACGTCCCAAGAGACCCAGTACTTC	CASSLGGTSQETQYF
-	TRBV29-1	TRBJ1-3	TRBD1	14	TGCAGCGCCGAACGCAGGGGGCATCGGAACACCATATATTTT	CSAERRGHRNTIYF
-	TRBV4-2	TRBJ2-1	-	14	TGTGCCAGCAGCCAAGCTAAGGGCAGCAATGAGCAGTTCTTC	CASSQAKGSNEQFF
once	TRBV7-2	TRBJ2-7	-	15	TGTGCCAGCAAAATCGGCCCCGGGATTTCCTACGAGCAGTACTTC	CASKIGPGISYEQYF
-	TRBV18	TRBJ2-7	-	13	TGTGCCAGCTCTACAGGGCCGAGCTACGAGCAGTACTTC	CASSTGPSYEQYF
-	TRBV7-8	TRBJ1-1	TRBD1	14	TGTGCCAGCAGCCGCGGGACAGGGATGACTGAAGCTTTCTTT	CASSRGTGMTEAFF
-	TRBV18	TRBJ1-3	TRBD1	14	TGTGCCAGCTCACCAGACAGGGGCAGGAACACCATATATTTT	CASSPDRGRNTIYF
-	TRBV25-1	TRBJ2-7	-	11	TGTGCCAGCAGTGGGCCTGGGGGGCAGTACTTC	CASSGPGGQYF
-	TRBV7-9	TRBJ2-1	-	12	TGTGCCAGCAGCCCTGTGGGTTGGGAGCAGTTCTTC	CASSPVGWEQFF
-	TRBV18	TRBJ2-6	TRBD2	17	TGTGCCAGCTCACCACCGCGGGGGAGCGCTGGGGCCAACGTCCTGACTTTC	CASSPPRGSAGANVLTF
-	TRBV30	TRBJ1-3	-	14	TGTGCCTGGAGTGTAGGGGGATTTGGAAACACCATATATTTT	CAWSVGGFGNTIYF
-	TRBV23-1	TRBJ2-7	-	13	TGCGCCAGCAGTCAACTACCCAGGGGCGAGCAGTACTTC	CASSQLPRGEQYF
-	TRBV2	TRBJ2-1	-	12	TGTGCCAGCAGTGATGTCGGCAATGAGCAGTTCTTC	CASSDVGNEQFF
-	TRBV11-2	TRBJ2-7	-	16	TGTGCCAGCAGCTATACAACTGGCGCCCGCGGACGCGAGCAGTACTTC	CASSYTTGARGREQYF
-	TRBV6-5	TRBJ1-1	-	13	TGTGCCAGCAGTTCGGGGGGGGGCTCTGAAGCTTTCTTT	CASSSGGGSEAFF
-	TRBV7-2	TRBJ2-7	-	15	TGTGCCAGCAGCCCAGGGGGGGCAGGGGGCTACGAGCAGTACTTC	CASSPGGAGGYEQYF
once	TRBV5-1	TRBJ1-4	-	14	TGCGCCAGCAGCTTGGGCGAAGGGAATAAAAAACTGTTTTTT	CASSLGEGNKKLFF
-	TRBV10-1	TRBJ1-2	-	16	TGCGCCAGCAGTGGAAGGGACGGCCTAGTTTTCGGCGGCTACACCTTC	CASSGRDGLVFGGYTF
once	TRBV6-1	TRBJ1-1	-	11	TGTGCCAGCGGCGGTAACACTGAAGCTTTCTTT	CASGGNTEAFF
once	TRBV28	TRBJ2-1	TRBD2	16	TGTGCCAGCAGGGGGACTAGCGGGAGCTCCTACAATGAGCAGTTCTTC	CASRGTSGSSYNEQFF
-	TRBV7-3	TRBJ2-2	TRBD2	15	TGTGCCAGCAGCTCTCTAGCGGGAGCTAGCGGGGAGCTGTTTTTT	CASSSLAGASGELFF
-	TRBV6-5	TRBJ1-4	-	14	TGTGCCACCTCCTCAGGGACCTCTAATGAAAAACTGTTTTTT	CATSSGTSNEKLFF
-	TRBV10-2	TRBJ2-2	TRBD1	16	TGCGCCAGCAGGGAAAGCCGGACAGGGAACACCGGGGAGCTGTTTTTT	CASRESRTGNTGELFF
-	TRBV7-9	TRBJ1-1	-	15	TGTGCCAGCAGCTTAGGTACGGGGGGGAACACTGAAGCTTTCTTT	CASSLGTGGNTEAFF
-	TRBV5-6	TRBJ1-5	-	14	TGTGCCAGCAGCTTGAGGGGGGGAGGACAGCCCCAGCATTTT	CASSLRGGGQPQHF
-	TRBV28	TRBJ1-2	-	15	TGTGCCAGCAGCCGGGACCCCTTGTACGACTATGGCTACACCTTC	CASSRDPLYDYGYTF
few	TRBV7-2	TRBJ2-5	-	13	TGTGCCAGCAGCCTGTCGTTAGGAGAGACCCAGTACTTC	CASSLSLGETQYF
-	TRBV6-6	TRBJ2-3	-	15	TGTGCCAGCAGTAGGTCCGGGACTAGCACAGATACGCAGTATTTT	CASSRSGTSTDTQYF
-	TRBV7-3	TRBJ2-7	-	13	TGTGCCAGCAGCTTAGGCCCACTCTACGAGCAGTACTTC	CASSLGPLYEQYF
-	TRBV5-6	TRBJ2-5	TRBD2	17	TGTGCCAGCAGCTTGGTAACGAGCGGGAAAATTACGGAGACCCAGTACTTC	CASSLVTSGKITETQYF
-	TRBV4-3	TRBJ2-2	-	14	TGCGCCAGCAGTAGGGACCTCAACACCGGGGAGCTGTTTTTT	CASSRDLNTGELFF
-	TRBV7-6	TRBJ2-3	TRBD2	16	TGTGCCAGCAGCTCAATAGCGGGGGGATTCACAGATACGCAGTATTTT	CASSSIAGGFTDTQYF
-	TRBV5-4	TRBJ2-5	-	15	TGCGCCAGCAGCTTGGGAAAGGAGGGTGGGGGGACCCAGTACTTC	CASSLGKEGGGTQYF
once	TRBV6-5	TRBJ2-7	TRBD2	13	TGTGCCACCTTGAGCGGGAATTCCTACGAGCAGTACTTC	CATLSGNSYEQYF
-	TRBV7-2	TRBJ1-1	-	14	TGTGCCAGCAGCTTATCAACAGCGAACACTGAAGCTTTCTTT	CASSLSTANTEAFF
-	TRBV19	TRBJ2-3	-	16	TGTGCCAGTAGTATCCCGACGGGGTCGGGAACAGATACGCAGTATTTT	CASSIPTGSGTDTQYF
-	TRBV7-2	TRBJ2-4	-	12	TGTGCCAGCAGCTCAGGGGGGAACATTCAGTACTTC	CASSSGGNIQYF
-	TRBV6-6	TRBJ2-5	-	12	TGTGCCAGCAGTTACGGAGTGGAGACCCAGTACTTC	CASSYGVETQYF
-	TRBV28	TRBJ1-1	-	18	TGTGCCAGCAGTTTATTTAACAGGTTAAGGTTGATGAACACTGAAGCTTTCTTT	CASSLFNRLRLMNTEAFF
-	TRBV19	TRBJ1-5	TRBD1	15	TGTGCCAGTAGTATCGGGCAGGGGGCAAGGCAGCCCCAGCATTTT	CASSIGQGARQPQHF
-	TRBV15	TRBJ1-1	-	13	TGTGCCACCAGCAGAGGGGGGAGCACTGAAGCTTTCTTT	CATSRGGSTEAFF
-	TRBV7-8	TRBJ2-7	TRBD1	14	TGTGCCAGCAGCTTATGGGACAGAAACTACGAGCAGTACTTC	CASSLWDRNYEQYF
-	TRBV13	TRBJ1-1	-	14	TGTGCCAGCTCGAGCCGGGACCCTTACACTGAAGCTTTCTTT	CASSSRDPYTEAFF
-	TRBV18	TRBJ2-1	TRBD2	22	TGTGCCAGCTCACCCAGTTTGATAGGACCGCTCCCTAGCGGAGGGACCGACAATGAGCAGTTCTTC	CASSPSLIGPLPSGGTDNEQFF
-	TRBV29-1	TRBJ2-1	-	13	TGCAGCGTTATGTGGGACTCCTACAATGAGCAGTTCTTC	CSVMWDSYNEQFF
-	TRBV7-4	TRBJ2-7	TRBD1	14	TGTGCCAGCAGCTTAAGGGACAGGGCCTACGAGCAGTACTTC	CASSLRDRAYEQYF
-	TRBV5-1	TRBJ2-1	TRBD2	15	TGCGCCAGCAGCTTGGGGGGACTAGAATTGAATGAGCAGTTCTTC	CASSLGGLELNEQFF